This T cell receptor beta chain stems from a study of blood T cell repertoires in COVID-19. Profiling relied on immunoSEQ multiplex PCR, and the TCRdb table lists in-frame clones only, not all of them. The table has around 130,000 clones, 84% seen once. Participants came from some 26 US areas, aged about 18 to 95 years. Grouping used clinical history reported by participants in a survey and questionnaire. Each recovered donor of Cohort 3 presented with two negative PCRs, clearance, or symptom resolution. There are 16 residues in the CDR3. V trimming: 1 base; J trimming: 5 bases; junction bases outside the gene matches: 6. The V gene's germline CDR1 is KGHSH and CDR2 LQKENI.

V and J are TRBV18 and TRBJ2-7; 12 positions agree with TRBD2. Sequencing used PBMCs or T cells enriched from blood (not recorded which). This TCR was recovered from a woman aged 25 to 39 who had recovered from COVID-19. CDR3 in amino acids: CASSPRSTSGSHEQYF. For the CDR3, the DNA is TGTGCCAGCTCACCACGTTCGACTAGCGGGAGCCACGAGCAGTACTTC.